This T cell receptor (beta chain) was captured in a study of neoadjuvant anti-PD-1 for oral cavity cancer. TCRdb's table, derived via immunoSEQ multiplex PCR, lists solely in-frame clones and lacks some. The sample holds 72,000 or so clones, more than 70% seen once. There are 14 residues in the CDR3. Germline values: CDR1 SGHRS, CDR2 YFSETQ. Trimming shortened V by 1 base and J by 2 bases, and 7 bases separated the two germline ends. This sequence was found in a person aged 35-79 years with oral cavity squamous cell carcinoma. V and J are TRBV5-1 and TRBJ1-5, with D unclear. Sequencing was performed on PBMCs, taken before nivolumab (anti-PD-1) treatment. The CDR3 sequence: CASSLLGGNQPQHF. The CDR3 DNA reads as TGCGCCAGCAGCTTGCTGGGCGGCAATCAGCCCCAGCATTTT.